Below are 7 T cell receptor beta chains sequenced from a single sample in a study of OX40 agonist ivuxolimab in advanced cancers. The repertoire was sequenced with immunoSEQ multiplex PCR; TCRdb's copy has only in-frame clones and lacks some. The sample carries fewer than 85,000 clones, 86% recorded once. Sequenced material: CD4+ or CD8+ T cells sorted from blood, taken in a trial of the OX40 agonist ivuxolimab. The origin of the receptors is an adult with an advanced solid tumor such as melanoma, head and neck, liver or kidney cancer.

This sequence joins TRBV7-7 and TRBJ2-3; D could derive from TRBD1 or TRBD2 (5 bases each). The germline V and J ends were trimmed by 1 base and 4 bases, with 12 bases remaining between them. Germline CDR1 is SSHAT and CDR2 is FNYEAQ (reference sequence). The CDR3 is made up of 15 amino acids. CDR3 sequence (DNA): TGTGCCAGCAGCTTAGGGTCGGGGCTCGCAGATACGCAGTATTTT. Protein: CASSLGSGLADTQYF.

The V call is TRBV30, the J call TRBJ2-6; D ambiguous. This CDR3 spans 13 amino acids. V lost 3 bases to trimming and J lost 1 base, with 4 bases between them. Germline V gives CDR1 GTSNPN, CDR2 SVGIG (reference sequence). Written as DNA, the CDR3 is TGTGCCTGGAGATCTTCTGGGGCCAACGTCCTGACTTTC. Translating it yields CAWRSSGANVLTF.

V is TRBV6-5 and J is TRBJ2-5, with 12 bases fitting TRBD2. After removal of 6 bases from V and 5 bases from J, the junction contained 7 bases not matched to a gene. This CDR3 is built from 15 residues. Per germline, CDR1 MNHEY and CDR2 SVGAGI. CDR3: CASSRGLAGSETQYF. The CDR3 DNA sequence: TGTGCCAGCAGCCGCGGACTAGCGGGGTCGGAGACCCAGTACTTC.

The chain carries TRBV5-1 and TRBJ2-7; D gene uncertain. CDR3 size: 14 residues. V was pared by 2 bases and J by 5 bases, with 14 bases between. From germline, CDR1 is SGHRS and CDR2 YFSETQ. CDR3 sequence: CASSFRAVADEQYF. CDR3 nucleotides: TGCGCCAGCAGCTTCCGCGCGGTCGCGGACGAGCAGTACTTC.

The chain recombines TRBV19 with TRBJ2-3, with a possible D match to TRBD1 (6 bases). Trimming removed 7 bases at V and 3 bases at J, with 11 bases between. CDR1 LNHDA and CDR2 SQIVND come from the germline V gene (reference sequence). The CDR3 has 13 residues. Written as DNA, the CDR3 is TGTGCCAGTAATTTGCAGGGGACAGATACGCAGTATTTT. Its translation is CASNLQGTDTQYF.

This chain uses TRBV2 with TRBJ1-4; maybe TRBD1 (6 bases). There are 15 residues in the CDR3. CDR1 and CDR2 (germline): SNHLY, FYNNEI. The V end was cut by 2 bases, the J end by 3 bases, with 10 bases between. CDR3 sequence: CASSEPGDPNEKLFF. DNA of the CDR3: TGTGCCAGCAGTGAACCAGGGGACCCTAATGAAAAACTGTTTTTT.

V gene TRBV7-9 combines with J gene TRBJ1-5; no definite D call. Germline CDR1 reads SEHNR; CDR2 reads FQNEAQ (reference sequence). Trimming removed 3 bases at V and 6 bases at J, with 6 bases between. The CDR3 runs 12 residues. CDR3 DNA sequence: TGTGCCAGCAGCTTGGGGAGTCAGCCCCAGCATTTT. Protein: CASSLGSQPQHF. Complete variable domain (other parts from reference TRBV7-9 and TRBJ1-5): DTGVSQNPRHKITKRGQNVTFRCDPISEHNRLYWYRQTLGQGPEFLTYFQNEAQLEKSRLLSDRFSAERPKGSFSTLEIQRTEQGDSAMYLCASSLGSQPQHFGDGTRLSIL.